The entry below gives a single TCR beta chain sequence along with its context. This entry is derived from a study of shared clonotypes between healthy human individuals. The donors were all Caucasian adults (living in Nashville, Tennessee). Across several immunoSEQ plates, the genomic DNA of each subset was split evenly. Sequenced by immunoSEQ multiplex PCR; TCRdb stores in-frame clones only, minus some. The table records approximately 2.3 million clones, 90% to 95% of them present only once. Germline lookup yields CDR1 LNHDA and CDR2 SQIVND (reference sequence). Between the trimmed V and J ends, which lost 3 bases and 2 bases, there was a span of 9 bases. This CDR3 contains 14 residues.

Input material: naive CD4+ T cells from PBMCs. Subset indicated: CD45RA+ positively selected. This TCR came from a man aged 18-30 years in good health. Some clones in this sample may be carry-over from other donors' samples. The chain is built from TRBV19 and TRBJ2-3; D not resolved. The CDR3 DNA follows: TGTGCCAGTAGTATTGACTTCCTCACAGATACGCAGTATTTT. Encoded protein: CASSIDFLTDTQYF.